One sample yielded the 15 T cell receptor beta chains listed below, sequenced in a study of CD8 T cells in ankylosing spondylitis. These receptors' antigens are unknown. Broader study findings: For ankylosing spondylitis blood, a TCR beta motif of under 10 highly homologous variants appeared characteristic.

In TCRdb, the 5' RACE reads were re-called with MiXCR into one record per CDR3 protein. The data hold more than 400,000 distinct CDR3 sequences, with roughly 5.2% observed a single time. The specimen sequenced was blood, either unsorted or a sorted T cell fraction (not recorded which). The receptors were sampled from a male donor with ankylosing spondylitis.

This clonotype was seen many times. V usage is TRBV6-4 and J usage is TRBJ2-1, with D perhaps TRBD1 (5 bases). This CDR3 region has 17 residues. Germline V gives CDR1 MRHNA, CDR2 SNTAGT. Trimming cost V 5 bases and J 0 bases, with 17 bases left between them. The CDR3 loop reads CASSPGISRASYNEQFF. The CDR3 DNA reads as TGTGCCAGCAGTCCAGGGATCTCTAGGGCCTCCTACAATGAGCAGTTCTTC.

The CDR3 reads CASSLRFRSDTQYF. The CDR3 nucleotides read TGTGCCAGCAGCTTGCGGTTTAGGTCAGATACGCAGTATTTT. This rearrangement joins TRBV7-2 to TRBJ2-3; D uncertain. The V and J ends lost 3 bases and 4 bases respectively, with 11 bases between them. Germline CDR1 and CDR2: SGHTA and FQGNSA. The CDR3 has 14 amino acids.

This clonotype was observed at least ten times. The chain carries TRBV5-1 and TRBJ2-2; 9 bases are shared with TRBD2. The germline V gene has CDR1 SGHRS and CDR2 YFSETQ. The CDR3 loop spans 20 amino acids. The junction had 17 bases not matched to a gene; V was cut back by 0 bases and J by 5 bases. CDR3 region: CASSLARTSAGRVETGELFF. The CDR3 nucleotides read TGCGCCAGCAGCTTGGCGAGGACTAGCGCGGGCAGGGTGGAGACCGGGGAGCTGTTTTTT.

This clonotype was recorded many times. This chain uses TRBV6-1 with TRBJ1-4; the D is unclear. CDR3 size: 15 residues. V was trimmed by 7 bases and J by 4 bases, leaving 16 bases between them. Germline lookup yields CDR1 MNHNS and CDR2 SASEGT. The CDR3 DNA follows: TGTGCCAGCAAGCGGGTCGGACGGAATAATGAAAAACTGTTTTTT. It codes for CASKRVGRNNEKLFF.

This clonotype was recorded at least ten times. This rearrangement joins TRBV29-1 to TRBJ2-1; a possible D gene is TRBD1 (6 bases). There are 14 residues in the CDR3. Germline CDR1 SQVTM, CDR2 ANQGSEA. Trimming left V 7 bases short and J 1 base short, with 14 bases between. CDR3 region: CSGLTGKSYNEQFF. The CDR3 DNA reads TGCAGCGGACTTACAGGGAAGTCCTACAATGAGCAGTTCTTC.

This clonotype was recorded many times. The J gene is TRBJ2-3, the V gene TRBV20-1; no clear D. CDR1 is DFQATT, CDR2 SNEGSKA, per germline (reference sequence). V was trimmed by 6 bases and J by 14 bases, leaving 12 bases between them. The CDR3 has 9 residues. The CDR3 DNA sequence: TGCAGTGCCTCCCGAAGAGGGTATTTT. Residues: CSASRRGYF.

The sample holds many counts of this clonotype. The chain joins TRBV4-3 to TRBJ2-7, with 8 bases matching TRBD2. CDR3 length equals 14 residues. J lost 1 base, V lost 3 bases, and 2 bases had no gene match. Germline V lookup: CDR1 LGHNA, CDR2 YSLEER. The CDR3 region is CASSHLAGSYEQYF. In nucleotides, the CDR3 is TGCGCCAGCAGCCATCTAGCGGGTTCCTACGAGCAGTACTTC.

This clonotype was found many times. J is TRBJ1-2 and V is TRBV7-2; D gene ambiguous. Germline V gene lookup returns CDR1 SGHTA and CDR2 FQGNSA. There are 15 residues in the CDR3. With 5 bases removed from V and 1 base from J, the gap between germline ends came to 14 bases. CDR3 region: CASSPSRNLNYGYTF. The CDR3 DNA reads as TGTGCCAGCAGCCCTAGTCGGAACCTTAACTATGGCTACACCTTC. Combining the CDR3 with reference TRBV7-2 and TRBJ1-2 gives the whole variable domain GAGVSQSPSNKVTEKGKDVELRCDPISGHTALYWYRQSLGQGLEFLIYFQGNSAPDKSGLPSDRFSAERTGGSVSTLTIQRTQQEDSAVYLCASSPSRNLNYGYTFGSGTRLTVV.

The chain combines TRBV7-2 with TRBJ2-1; D not certain. The length of the CDR3 is 14 residues. V lost 7 bases and J lost 10, with 20 bases in between. From germline, CDR1 is SGHTA and CDR2 FQGNSA. CDR3 DNA: TGTGCCAGCACCCCTAGGACCCCCGTGGGAGAGCAGTTCTTC. This codes for CASTPRTPVGEQFF. Using reference TRBV7-2 and TRBJ2-1 for the parts outside the CDR3, the full variable domain is GAGVSQSPSNKVTEKGKDVELRCDPISGHTALYWYRQSLGQGLEFLIYFQGNSAPDKSGLPSDRFSAERTGGSVSTLTIQRTQQEDSAVYLCASTPRTPVGEQFFGPGTRLTVL.

In its sample, this clonotype was seen many times. The chain links TRBV6-1 to TRBJ2-5; D remains ambiguous. The CDR3 has 13 amino acids. Germline CDR1 and CDR2: MNHNS and SASEGT. Trimming removed 7 bases from V and 0 bases from J, with 9 bases in between. The CDR3 DNA reads as TGTGCCAGCACCGACCCGTACCAAGAGACCCAGTACTTC. Translating it yields CASTDPYQETQYF.

This clonotype was detected a few times. This chain joins TRBV18 and TRBJ2-5; D possibly uses TRBD1 or TRBD2 (7 bases each). The germline V gene has CDR1 KGHSH and CDR2 LQKENI. The ends were cut back, 2 bases at V and 5 bases at J, with 12 bases in the middle. This CDR3 is built from 14 residues. The CDR3 nucleotides read TGTGCCAGCTCACCAACCAGGGGGGGTGAGACCCAGTACTTC. As protein: CASSPTRGGETQYF.

There are many counts of this clonotype. V is TRBV5-1 and J is TRBJ1-2; D may be TRBD1 (6 bases). The ends were cut back, 0 bases at V and 4 bases at J, with 10 bases in the middle. The CDR3 is 14 residues long. Germline loops: CDR1 SGHRS, CDR2 YFSETQ. In nucleotides, the CDR3 is TGCGCCAGCAGCTTGGGGGACACCTTCTATGGCTACACCTTC. Its translation is CASSLGDTFYGYTF.

This clonotype was seen many times. The chain is built from TRBV7-2 and TRBJ1-1; D remains unclear. V lost 3 bases to trimming and J lost 0 bases, with 11 bases between them. Germline V lookup: CDR1 SGHTA, CDR2 FQGNSA. The CDR3 spans 15 residues. For the CDR3, the DNA is TGTGCCAGCAGCTTGATGGGCAACGTGAACACTGAAGCTTTCTTT. It encodes CASSLMGNVNTEAFF.

This clonotype was found many times. The gene calls are TRBV6-5 and TRBJ1-3; D is uncertain. V lost 0 bases and J lost 9, with 18 bases in between. There are 16 residues in the CDR3. Germline V lookup: CDR1 MNHEY, CDR2 SVGAGI. CDR3 nucleotide sequence: TGTGCCAGCAGTTACTCGAGCTCGGGCAGAACGGGCACCATATATTTT. This translates into CASSYSSSGRTGTIYF.

This clonotype came up many times. This chain uses TRBV29-1 with TRBJ2-5; TRBD1 might be the D (6 bases). The CDR3 extends over 12 amino acids. Germline V gene sequence: CDR1 SQVTM, CDR2 ANQGSEA. The V end lost 6 bases, the J end lost 2 bases, and 10 bases lay between the germline ends. CDR3 amino acids: CSVTGTQETQYF. In DNA form, the CDR3 reads TGCAGCGTCACCGGGACACAAGAGACCCAGTACTTC. The full variable domain, rest sourced from reference TRBV29-1 and TRBJ2-5, is SAVISQKPSRDICQRGTSLTIQCQVDSQVTMMFWYRQQPGQSLTLIATANQGSEATYESGFVIDKFPISRPNLTFSTLTVSNMSPEDSSIYLCSVTGTQETQYFGPGTRLLVL.